The 24 T cell receptor beta chains in this list originate from one sample, sequenced in a study of blood T cell repertoires in COVID-19. The table came from immunoSEQ multiplex PCR; TCRdb's copy has only in-frame clones and leaves some out. Seen here are 350,000 to 450,000 clones, around nine tenths observed once, and the top ten hold roughly 1.4%. Sequenced material: PBMCs or T cells enriched from blood (not recorded which). These receptors were taken from a woman under 30 who had been exposed to COVID-19.

This clone has just a few counts. The J gene is TRBJ1-1, the V gene TRBV4-3; D not certain. Trimming pared 0 bases from V and 0 bases from J, leaving 11 bases between. Germline V lookup: CDR1 LGHNA, CDR2 YSLEER. CDR3 length equals 16 residues. The CDR3 nucleotides are TGCGCCAGCAGCCAAGATGCAGGCAAAATGAACACTGAAGCTTTCTTT. This gives the protein CASSQDAGKMNTEAFF.

This chain joins TRBV5-1 and TRBJ2-7, with D perhaps matching TRBD1 (6 bases). The CDR3 totals 16 residues. V was trimmed by 0 bases and J by 0 bases, leaving 13 bases between them. Germline V gene lookup returns CDR1 SGHRS and CDR2 YFSETQ. DNA for the CDR3: TGCGCCAGCAGCTTGGCCGACAGGATGAGCTCCTACGAGCAGTACTTC. Translating it yields CASSLADRMSSYEQYF. The full variable domain, completed using reference TRBV5-1 and TRBJ2-7, is KAGVTQTPRYLIKTRGQQVTLSCSPISGHRSVSWYQQTPGQGLQFLFEYFSETQRNKGNFPGRFSGRQFSNSRSEMNVSTLELGDSALYLCASSLADRMSSYEQYFGPGTRLTVT.

The J gene is TRBJ2-1, the V gene TRBV18, with D perhaps matching TRBD1 (6 bases). Germline values: CDR1 KGHSH, CDR2 LQKENI. V lost 6 bases to trimming and J lost 5 bases, with 20 bases between them. The CDR3 has 16 amino acids. The CDR3 region has the DNA TGTGCCAGCTCGACTTACAGGGTTCAAGTCGACAATGAGCAGTTCTTC. Translating it yields CASSTYRVQVDNEQFF.

The J gene is TRBJ1-4, the V gene TRBV18; the match to TRBD1 covers 7 bases. CDR3 size: 14 residues. The germline gives CDR1 KGHSH, CDR2 LQKENI. V shed 4 bases and J 4 bases; nucleotides not matched to a gene: 3. The CDR3 region has the DNA TGTGCCAGCTCACTGACAGGGCTTAATGAAAAACTGTTTTTT. Translation: CASSLTGLNEKLFF.

The chain employs TRBV5-1 and TRBJ1-6, with a possible D match to TRBD1 (5 bases). CDR1 is SGHRS and CDR2 is YFSETQ in the germline V gene. V was trimmed by 0 bases and J by 7 bases, leaving 11 bases between them. This CDR3 is 15 amino acids long. The CDR3 nucleotides read TGCGCCAGCAGCTTGGCAGGGATCGGAAATTCACCCCTCCACTTT. This sequence encodes CASSLAGIGNSPLHF.

The chain employs TRBV28 and TRBJ1-2; TRBD1 matches 9 bases. Per germline, CDR1 MDHEN and CDR2 SYDVKM. CDR3 length equals 14 residues. After removal of 5 bases from V and 7 bases from J, the junction contained 8 bases not matched to a gene. The CDR3 sequence: CASSPPGQGPGYTF. The CDR3 coding sequence is TGTGCCAGCAGTCCCCCAGGACAGGGGCCTGGCTACACCTTC.

This sequence joins TRBV10-1 and TRBJ1-6; no definite D call. This CDR3 is 14 amino acids long. V gave up 3 bases and J gave up 9 bases, with 12 bases separating them. In germline, CDR1 is WNHNN, CDR2 SYGVQD (reference sequence). The CDR3 region is CASSDGPDGSPLHF. Here the CDR3 DNA reads TGCGCCAGCAGTGATGGGCCTGATGGTTCACCCCTCCACTTT.

This clone came up once. V usage is TRBV3-1 (or the pseudogene TRBV3-2) and J usage is TRBJ2-5, with 7 bases fitting TRBD2. The CDR3 covers 15 residues. Germline CDR1 LGHDT, CDR2 YNNKEL (reference sequence). The ends lost 5 bases at V and 5 bases at J; junction bases unmatched: 11. The CDR3 sequence: CASSGSGLEGETQYF. CDR3 nucleotide sequence: TGTGCCAGCAGCGGTTCAGGACTAGAGGGGGAGACCCAGTACTTC.

The CDR3 DNA reads as TGTGCCAGCTCACCACGGACTAGCGGGGCCACCGGGGAGCTGTTTTTT. Its translation is CASSPRTSGATGELFF. The chain links TRBV18 to TRBJ2-2; the match to TRBD2 covers 12 bases. Germline V gene data show CDR1 as KGHSH and CDR2 as LQKENI. With 1 base clipped from V and 4 bases from J, the junction kept 1 base outside the gene matches. This CDR3 spans 16 amino acids. The full variable domain, in which reference TRBV18 and TRBJ2-2 provide the parts outside the CDR3, is NAGVMQNPRHLVRRRGQEARLRCSPMKGHSHVYWYRQLPEEGLKFMVYLQKENIIDESGMPKERFSAEFPKEGPSILRIQQVVRGDSAAYFCASSPRTSGATGELFFGEGSRLTVL.

This chain links TRBV28 with TRBJ2-1; tentative D call: TRBD1 (6 bases). Germline CDR1 and CDR2: MDHEN and SYDVKM. This CDR3 has 14 residues. V was clipped by 6 bases and J by 7 bases, with 16 bases between them. In DNA form, the CDR3 reads TGTGCCAGCAGCTCAGTACAGGGACGAAATGAGCAGTTCTTC. Translating gives CASSSVQGRNEQFF.

This rearrangement joins TRBV28 to TRBJ2-1, with a possible D match to TRBD1 (7 bases). This CDR3 has 15 residues. CDR1 is MDHEN, CDR2 SYDVKM, per germline. The V end lost 3 bases, the J end lost 9 bases, and 18 bases lay between the germline ends. CDR3 amino acids: CASSFSDRHSGEQFF. The CDR3, as DNA: TGTGCCAGCAGTTTTTCGGACAGGCATAGCGGTGAGCAGTTCTTC.

In DNA form, the CDR3 reads TGCAGCGTTGAATCAAGTGAACAGAAGCAGTTCTTC. Translation: CSVESSEQKQFF. The rearrangement links TRBV29-1 to TRBJ2-1; D unresolved. CDR3 length: 12 residues. Germline loops: CDR1 SQVTM, CDR2 ANQGSEA. The V and J ends lost 2 bases and 11 bases respectively, with 13 bases between them.

The gene calls are TRBV7-2 and TRBJ2-5; 8 nucleotides match TRBD2. The CDR3 sequence is 14 residues long. V gave up 6 bases and J gave up 6 bases; unmatched junction bases: 9. CDR1 SGHTA and CDR2 FQGNSA come from the germline V gene. This chain's CDR3 is CASRTYSGVKTQYF. CDR3 DNA: TGTGCCAGCAGAACCTATAGCGGGGTAAAGACCCAGTACTTC.

This clone was seen just once. V usage is TRBV7-9 and J usage is TRBJ2-7; 7 nucleotides match TRBD2. J gave up 2 bases and V 0 bases, and 1 base lay outside the gene matches. Germline CDR1 reads SEHNR; CDR2 reads FQNEAQ (reference sequence). The CDR3 sequence is 14 residues long. The CDR3 protein is CASSLAGTTYEQYF. The DNA for the CDR3 is TGTGCCAGCAGCTTAGCCGGGACTACCTACGAGCAGTACTTC.

The chain links TRBV28 to TRBJ1-2, with a possible D match to TRBD1 (5 bases). With 5 bases removed from V and 4 bases from J, the gap between germline ends came to 17 bases. The CDR3 consists of 15 residues. CDR1 and CDR2 from the germline V gene are MDHEN and SYDVKM. This CDR3 reads CASSPPGGLAYGYTF. CDR3 DNA: TGTGCCAGCAGTCCTCCGGGGGGGTTGGCCTATGGCTACACCTTC.

The V call is TRBV6-2 or TRBV6-3, the J call TRBJ2-5, with D hard to call. Trimming left V 2 bases short and J 4 bases short, with 5 bases between. Germline V lookup: CDR1 MNHEY, CDR2 SVGEGT. This CDR3 contains 12 residues. CDR3 in DNA: TGTGCCAGCAGTTACCCCGGAGAGACCCAGTACTTC. This gives the protein CASSYPGETQYF.

This chain joins TRBV11-2 and TRBJ1-1; TRBD1 aligns across 8 bases. J gave up 2 bases and V 0 bases, and 5 bases lay outside the gene matches. The V gene's germline CDR1 is SGHAT and CDR2 FQNNGV. CDR3 length equals 16 residues. For the CDR3, the DNA is TGTGCCAGCAGCTTAGAGATCGGACAGGGAAACACTGAAGCTTTCTTT. The encoded protein is CASSLEIGQGNTEAFF.

The chain carries TRBV4-1 and TRBJ2-7; TRBD2 aligns across 9 bases. The length of the CDR3 is 16 residues. Trimming at V came to 0 bases and at J to 3 bases, leaving 6 bases not matched to a gene. CDR1 and CDR2 (germline): MGHRA, YSYEKL. Written as DNA, the CDR3 is TGCGCCAGCAGCCAAGATGGACTAGCGCTTTACTACGAGCAGTACTTC. Protein sequence: CASSQDGLALYYEQYF.

Remarks on this clone: Compared with germline, one end of the junction differs, possibly owing to a read error. Different DNA sequences within this sample yield the same CDR3. V and J are TRBV7-2 and TRBJ2-7, with D possibly being TRBD2 (5 bases). CDR1 and CDR2 (germline): SGHTA, FQGNSA. The CDR3 runs 15 residues. This CDR3 is CASSLGSGSSYEQYF. CDR3 nucleotide sequence: TGTGCCAGCAGTTTAGGTTCTGGGAGCTCCTACGAGCAGTACTTC.

The chain has TRBV30 and TRBJ1-6; the D is unclear. Germline values: CDR1 GTSNPN, CDR2 SVGIG (reference sequence). The ends were cut back, 5 bases at V and 11 bases at J, with 13 bases in the middle. There are 12 residues in the CDR3. CDR3 nucleotides: TGTGCCTGGTCGTTCGGGGATGCACCCCTCCACTTT. It yields the protein CAWSFGDAPLHF. Based on the CDR3 plus reference TRBV30 and TRBJ1-6, the full variable domain is SQTIHQWPATLVQPVGSPLSLECTVEGTSNPNLYWYRQAAGRGLQLLFYSVGIGQISSEVPQNLSASRPQDRQFILSSKKLLLSDSGFYLCAWSFGDAPLHFGNGTRLTVT.

CDR3 sequence reads: CASSRVQGESGYTF. DNA for the CDR3: TGCGCCAGCAGCCGAGTACAGGGCGAGAGTGGCTACACCTTC. The rearrangement uses TRBV4-3 and TRBJ1-2; weak D call: TRBD1 (6 bases). CDR3 length equals 14 residues. Per germline, CDR1 LGHNA and CDR2 YSLEER. Trimming removed 4 bases at V and 7 bases at J, with 16 bases between.

The chain employs TRBV11-2 and TRBJ2-7; TRBD2 agrees at 14 bases. Germline V gene sequence: CDR1 SGHAT, CDR2 FQNNGV. Trimming at V came to 0 bases and at J to 3 bases, leaving 10 bases not matched to a gene. This CDR3 contains 19 residues. This chain's CDR3 is CASSLDGTSGRYGFYEQYF. DNA for the CDR3: TGTGCCAGCAGCTTAGACGGGACTAGCGGGAGATACGGATTCTACGAGCAGTACTTC.

The V gene is TRBV7-2, the J gene TRBJ1-5; a possible D gene is TRBD1 (6 bases). The CDR3 sequence is 15 residues long. Trimming stripped 3 bases from V and 3 bases from J, with 12 bases between. Germline CDR1 and CDR2: SGHTA and FQGNSA. CDR3 sequence: CASSLGGGNNQPQHF. CDR3 in DNA: TGTGCCAGCAGCTTGGGAGGGGGGAACAATCAGCCCCAGCATTTT. Using reference TRBV7-2 and TRBJ1-5 for the parts outside the CDR3, the full variable domain is GAGVSQSPSNKVTEKGKDVELRCDPISGHTALYWYRQSLGQGLEFLIYFQGNSAPDKSGLPSDRFSAERTGGSVSTLTIQRTQQEDSAVYLCASSLGGGNNQPQHFGDGTRLSIL.

J is TRBJ2-3 and V is TRBV3-1 (or the pseudogene TRBV3-2); D gene ambiguous. This CDR3 contains 13 residues. V gave up 10 bases and J gave up 4 bases, with 15 bases separating them. Germline V CDR1 and CDR2: LGHDT, YNNKEL (reference sequence). The CDR3 loop is CATQTHAADTQYF. The CDR3 DNA reads as TGTGCCACCCAGACACACGCAGCAGATACGCAGTATTTT.